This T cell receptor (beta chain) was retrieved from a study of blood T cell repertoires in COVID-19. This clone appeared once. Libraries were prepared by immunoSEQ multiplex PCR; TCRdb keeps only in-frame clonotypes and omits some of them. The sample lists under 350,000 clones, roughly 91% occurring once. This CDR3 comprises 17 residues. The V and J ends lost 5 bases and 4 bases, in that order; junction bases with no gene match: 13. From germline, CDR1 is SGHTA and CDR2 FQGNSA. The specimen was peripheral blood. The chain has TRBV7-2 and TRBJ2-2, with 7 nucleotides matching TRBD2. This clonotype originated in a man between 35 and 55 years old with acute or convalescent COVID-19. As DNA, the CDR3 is TGTGCCAGCAGCCCTCATGCGGGGGTGACGGGCACCGGGGAGCTGTTTTTT. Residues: CASSPHAGVTGTGELFF.